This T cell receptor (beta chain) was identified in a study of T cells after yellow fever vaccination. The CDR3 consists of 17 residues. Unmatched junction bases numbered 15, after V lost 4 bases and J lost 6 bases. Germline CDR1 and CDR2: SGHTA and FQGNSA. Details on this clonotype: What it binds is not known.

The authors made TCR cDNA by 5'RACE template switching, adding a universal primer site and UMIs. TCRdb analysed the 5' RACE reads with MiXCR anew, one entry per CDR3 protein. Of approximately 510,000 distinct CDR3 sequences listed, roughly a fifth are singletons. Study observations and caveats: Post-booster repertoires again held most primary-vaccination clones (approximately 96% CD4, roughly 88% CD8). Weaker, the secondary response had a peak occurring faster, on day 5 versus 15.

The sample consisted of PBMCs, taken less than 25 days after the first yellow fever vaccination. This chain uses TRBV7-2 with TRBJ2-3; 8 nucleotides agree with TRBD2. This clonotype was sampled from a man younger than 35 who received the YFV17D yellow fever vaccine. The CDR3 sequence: CASSWGGGPPPSDTQYF. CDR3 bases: TGTGCCAGCAGCTGGGGCGGGGGGCCGCCCCCGTCGGATACGCAGTATTTT. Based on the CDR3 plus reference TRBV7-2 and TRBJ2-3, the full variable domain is GAGVSQSPSNKVTEKGKDVELRCDPISGHTALYWYRQSLGQGLEFLIYFQGNSAPDKSGLPSDRFSAERTGGSVSTLTIQRTQQEDSAVYLCASSWGGGPPPSDTQYFGPGTRLTVL.